The 30 T cell receptor beta chains in this list originate from one sample, sequenced in a study of graft-versus-host responses after intestinal transplantation (dated by TCRdb to the early 2020s). Their recognized antigens are unknown. Libraries were prepared through the immunoSEQ multiplex PCR assay. Sourced from immuneACCESS, this table was stored by TCRdb with only in-frame sequences that have V and J called. A share of the clones is absent; for the studies checked, an unresolved V gene accounts for under half, and the remainder has no known explanation. A total of 90,000 to 150,000 clones appear in this sample, 85% to 95% of them only once. Over 2.5% of the sample is taken by the ten largest. Interpreted using the paper, the time point label stands for: cells obtained before transplantation from donor or recipient. Sequences were derived from unstimulated CD8+ T cells sorted from spleen or lymph node cells, sampled before intestinal transplant. These receptors came from a human donor who received an intestinal transplant.

The V gene is TRBV4-2, the J gene TRBJ1-5; D uncertain. Looked up from germline, CDR1 is LGHNA and CDR2 is YNFKEQ. The CDR3 runs to 15 residues. Trimming removed 0 bases from V and 9 bases from J, with 15 bases in between. Written as DNA, the CDR3 is TGTGCCAGCAGCCAAGAGCGGGCGGTTCAAGCGCCCCAGCATTTT. Residues: CASSQERAVQAPQHF.

This rearrangement joins TRBV16 to TRBJ2-1; 7 nucleotides align to TRBD1. In germline, CDR1 is KGHSY, CDR2 FQNENV. The V and J ends lost 0 bases and 4 bases, in that order; junction bases with no gene match: 6. The CDR3 extends over 16 amino acids. CDR3 nucleotides: TGTGCCAGCAGCCAATCCTGGGGGACAGCTTACAATGAGCAGTTCTTC. This encodes CASSQSWGTAYNEQFF. Using reference TRBV16 and TRBJ2-1 for the parts outside the CDR3, the full variable domain is GEEVAQTPKHLVRGEGQKAKLYCAPIKGHSYVFWYQQVLKNEFKFLISFQNENVFDETGMPKERFSAKCLPNSPCSLEIQATKLEDSAVYFCASSQSWGTAYNEQFFGPGTRLTVL.

This sequence joins TRBV7-8 and TRBJ2-7; 12 nucleotides agree with TRBD2. V shed 2 bases and J 1 base; nucleotides not matched to a gene: 9. Germline V lookup: CDR1 SGHVS, CDR2 FQNEAQ. The CDR3 has 18 residues. DNA for the CDR3: TGTGCCAGCAGCTTAAGACCCCTAGCGGGAGGGCCGTCCTACGAGCAGTACTTC. Translation: CASSLRPLAGGPSYEQYF.

This clone was counted once. The CDR3 DNA follows: TGTGCCAGCAGCTCCCCCGGACAGATCGGGGAGCAGTACTTC. The encoded protein is CASSSPGQIGEQYF. This chain uses TRBV2 with TRBJ2-7, with a tentative D call TRBD1 (6 bases). Germline V gene sequence: CDR1 SNHLY, CDR2 FYNNEI. This CDR3 has 14 residues. The V and J ends lost 6 bases and 7 bases respectively, with 19 bases between them. The entire variable domain, with the rest obtained from reference TRBV2 and TRBJ2-7, is as follows: EPEVTQTPSHQVTQMGQEVILRCVPISNHLYFYWYRQILGQKVEFLVSFYNNEISEKSEIFDDQFSVERPDGSNFTLKIRSTKLEDSAMYFCASSSPGQIGEQYFGPGTRLTVT.

J is TRBJ1-2 and V is TRBV28; TRBD1 might be the D (6 bases). CDR1 and CDR2 from the germline V gene are MDHEN and SYDVKM. Trimming shortened V by 4 bases and J by 4 bases, and 16 bases separated the two germline ends. The CDR3 runs to 15 residues. CDR3 sequence: CASSYNQQGTYGYTF. The CDR3 DNA reads TGTGCCAGCAGTTACAATCAACAGGGTACCTATGGCTACACCTTC.

CDR3 in DNA: TGTGCCAGCAGTGCCTCAGCGGGAACAGCAGATACGCAGTATTTT. Its translation: CASSASAGTADTQYF. This rearrangement joins TRBV27 to TRBJ2-3; the match to TRBD2 covers 7 bases. From germline, CDR1 is MNHEY and CDR2 SMNVEV (reference sequence). The CDR3 contains 15 residues. The junction had 9 bases not matched to a gene; V was cut back by 5 bases and J by 4 bases.

CDR3 sequence (DNA): TGTGCCAGTAGCGGTCCGCCTGCTGACTACGAGCAGTACTTC. Its translation is CASSGPPADYEQYF. The genes are TRBV19 and TRBJ2-7; no definite D call. The CDR3 has 14 amino acids. Trimming cost V 6 bases and J 3 bases, with 15 bases left between them. Per germline, CDR1 LNHDA and CDR2 SQIVND (reference sequence).

The V call is TRBV6-6, the J call TRBJ2-1; 11 bases are a match to TRBD2. The CDR3 has 16 amino acids. The trim removed 1 base at V and 7 bases at J, leaving 6 bases unmatched. CDR1 MNHNY and CDR2 SVGAGI come from the germline V gene (reference sequence). The CDR3 DNA reads as TGTGCCAGCAGTTACTTACTAGCGGGAGTAGGGAATGAGCAGTTCTTC. It yields the protein CASSYLLAGVGNEQFF.

The chain couples TRBV28 to TRBJ1-5; D not resolved. This CDR3 has 15 residues. V shed 5 bases and J shed 0 bases, with 11 bases lying between them. Germline V gene sequence: CDR1 MDHEN, CDR2 SYDVKM. This chain's CDR3 is CASSLTSFSNQPQHF. CDR3 DNA: TGTGCCAGCAGTCTAACGTCCTTTAGCAATCAGCCCCAGCATTTT.

This chain joins TRBV9 and TRBJ1-2; D gene unclear. This CDR3 region has 14 residues. Per germline, CDR1 SGDLS and CDR2 YYNGEE. V gave up 4 bases and J gave up 2 bases, with 12 bases separating them. The chain's CDR3 is CASSLAAGNYGYTF. The DNA for the CDR3 is TGTGCCAGCAGCTTAGCGGCGGGAAACTATGGCTACACCTTC. The full variable domain, rest sourced from reference TRBV9 and TRBJ1-2, is DSGVTQTPKHLITATGQRVTLRCSPRSGDLSVYWYQQSLDQGLQFLIQYYNGEERAKGNILERFSAQQFPDLHSELNLSSLELGDSALYFCASSLAAGNYGYTFGSGTRLTVV.

V is TRBV21-1 and J is TRBJ2-4; TRBD2, the D gene given by the table, was not confirmed from the DNA. TRBV21-1 constitutes a pseudogene. CDR3 length: 14 amino acids. The CDR3 loop is CASSKRLAGQIQYF. CDR3 sequence (DNA): TGTGCCAGCAGCAAAAGACTAGCGGGGCAAATTCAGTACTTC.

V and J are TRBV11-2 and TRBJ2-5; D gene ambiguous. The J call is in doubt because the DNA end fits TRBJ2-7 better. Per germline, CDR1 SGHAT and CDR2 FQNNGV. The CDR3 runs 15 residues. CDR3: CASSLNHPSPHEQYF. The DNA for the CDR3 is TGTGCCAGCAGCTTGAACCACCCCTCCCCCCACGAGCAGTACTTC.

The CDR3 loop is CASSGWTWEQYF. CDR3 in DNA: TGTGCCAGCAGTGGATGGACTTGGGAGCAGTACTTC. The gene calls are TRBV2 and TRBJ2-7; maybe TRBD2 (5 bases). Germline-derived CDR1 and CDR2 are SNHLY and FYNNEI. There are 12 residues in the CDR3. V was clipped by 4 bases and J by 7 bases, with 11 bases between them.

The sample holds one count of this clone. This chain uses TRBV19 with TRBJ2-4, with 10 bases matching TRBD1. The CDR3 runs to 15 residues. J gave up 3 bases and V 9 bases, and 8 bases lay outside the gene matches. Germline V lookup: CDR1 LNHDA, CDR2 SQIVND (reference sequence). CDR3 residues: CASQRDRGYKNIQYF. The CDR3 DNA sequence: TGTGCCAGCCAAAGGGACAGGGGCTACAAAAACATTCAGTACTTC.

The gene calls are TRBV6-5 and TRBJ2-7, with D perhaps being TRBD1 or TRBD2 (5 bases each). The CDR3 is 13 residues long. The germline V gene encodes CDR1 MNHEY and CDR2 SVGAGI. V was trimmed by 6 bases and J by 3 bases, leaving 12 bases between them. CDR3 sequence: CASSSGRIYEQYF. The CDR3 DNA is TGTGCCAGCAGCTCGGGACGGATCTACGAGCAGTACTTC.

The V and J genes are TRBV15 and TRBJ1-5; 9 nucleotides line up with TRBD1. J lost 6 bases, V lost 3 bases, and 3 bases had no gene match. Germline V gene lookup returns CDR1 LNHNV and CDR2 YYDKDF (reference sequence). The CDR3 extends over 14 amino acids. The CDR3 sequence is CATSSGQGLQPQHF. CDR3 in DNA: TGTGCCACCAGCAGTGGACAGGGGCTTCAGCCCCAGCATTTT.

V usage is TRBV28 and J usage is TRBJ2-3; D is ambiguous. This CDR3 has 14 residues. Between the trimmed V and J ends, which lost 4 bases and 3 bases, there was a span of 11 bases. CDR1 and CDR2 from the germline V gene are MDHEN and SYDVKM. The CDR3 here is CASSSLPSTDTQYF. The CDR3 DNA reads TGTGCCAGCAGTTCTCTTCCGTCGACAGATACGCAGTATTTT.

The chain uses TRBV27 and TRBJ2-1, with D tentatively TRBD1 or TRBD2 (5 bases each). The V gene lost 7 bases and the J gene lost 4 bases, with 23 bases spanning the gap. CDR1 is MNHEY and CDR2 is SMNVEV in the germline V gene (reference sequence). This CDR3 is built from 17 residues. The CDR3 DNA sequence: TGTGCCAGCACCCCCCTCAGGGACGAGGGACCGTACAATGAGCAGTTCTTC. Its protein is CASTPLRDEGPYNEQFF.

J is TRBJ2-1 and V is TRBV28; the D is unclear. CDR3 length: 11 residues. Per the germline V gene, CDR1 is MDHEN and CDR2 is SYDVKM. The V gene lost 4 bases and the J gene lost 7 bases, with 5 bases spanning the gap. The CDR3 here is CASSWQNEQFF. The CDR3, as DNA: TGTGCCAGCAGTTGGCAGAATGAGCAGTTCTTC.

The V and J genes are TRBV5-1 and TRBJ2-1; 10 bases agree with TRBD2. This CDR3 contains 15 residues. Germline V gene lookup returns CDR1 SGHRS and CDR2 YFSETQ. Germline trimming cut 2 bases from V and 12 bases from J; bases unmatched to any gene: 11. The CDR3 DNA follows: TGCGCCAGCAGCTTCGGACTAGCGGAACTTCTCGCGCAGTTCTTC. Residues: CASSFGLAELLAQFF.

The count of this clone is one. The chain couples TRBV29-1 to TRBJ1-1; D may be TRBD1 (6 bases). The CDR3 has 15 amino acids. Deletions cut 6 bases from V and 3 bases from J, with 20 bases between. Germline-derived CDR1 and CDR2 are SQVTM and ANQGSEA. The CDR3 nucleotides are TGCAGCGTAGCTGGGAACAGGGAAGGGTACACTGAAGCTTTCTTT. Residues: CSVAGNREGYTEAFF.

The rearrangement links TRBV4-3 to TRBJ2-2, with 7 bases matching TRBD2. Germline V gene sequence: CDR1 LGHNA, CDR2 YSLEER. The trim removed 2 bases at V and 4 bases at J, leaving 13 bases unmatched. The CDR3 contains 18 residues. In DNA form, the CDR3 reads TGCGCCAGCAGCCAAAGGCTGGCTAGCGGTAGAAGCACCGGGGAGCTGTTTTTT. Its translation is CASSQRLASGRSTGELFF.

The chain uses TRBV9 and TRBJ2-7, with 8 nucleotides matching TRBD2. In germline, CDR1 is SGDLS, CDR2 YYNGEE. V gave up 0 bases and J gave up 6 bases; unmatched junction bases: 8. This CDR3 contains 15 residues. The CDR3 sequence is CASSVGGGLAPEQYF. CDR3 nucleotide sequence: TGTGCCAGCAGCGTAGGGGGCGGACTAGCCCCCGAGCAGTACTTC.

Only one count was recorded for this clone. The V and J genes are TRBV4-3 and TRBJ1-2, with D maybe TRBD1 (5 bases). Germline V gives CDR1 LGHNA, CDR2 YSLEER. Trimming shortened V by 1 base and J by 3 bases, and 9 bases separated the two germline ends. CDR3 length: 14 residues. The CDR3 sequence: CASSQARGDYGYTF. Written as DNA, the CDR3 is TGCGCCAGCAGCCAAGCGAGGGGTGACTATGGCTACACCTTC.

The V call is TRBV14, the J call TRBJ1-6; the match to TRBD1 covers 9 bases. Germline assignment: CDR1 SGHDN and CDR2 FVKESK. J gave up 8 bases and V 1 base, and 3 bases lay outside the gene matches. The CDR3 covers 15 residues. The CDR3 spells CASSQVRTGDSPLHF. The CDR3 DNA sequence: TGTGCCAGCAGCCAAGTGAGGACAGGGGATTCACCCCTCCACTTT.

CDR3 sequence: CASSFSGLSYEQYF. For the CDR3, the DNA is TGCGCCAGCAGCTTTAGCGGGCTCTCCTACGAGCAGTACTTC. V usage is TRBV5-1 and J usage is TRBJ2-5; 7 bases are a match to TRBD2. The J call may be wrong; the DNA end is better matched by TRBJ2-7. Germline V CDR1 and CDR2: SGHRS, YFSETQ. The CDR3 totals 14 residues.

V gene TRBV6-5 combines with J gene TRBJ2-7, with D possibly being TRBD1 (6 bases). Germline CDR1 reads MNHEY; CDR2 reads SVGAGI. This CDR3 is 15 amino acids long. Trimming took off 2 bases at V and 3 bases at J, with 14 bases between the two ends. In DNA, the CDR3 is TGTGCCAGCAGTTACGGCTCAGGGGCGGGCTACGAGCAGTACTTC. It yields the protein CASSYGSGAGYEQYF.

The V call is TRBV27, the J call TRBJ1-2, with D maybe TRBD1 (5 bases). Trimming took 2 bases from V and 4 from J, leaving 8 bases between them. CDR1 MNHEY and CDR2 SMNVEV come from the germline V gene (reference sequence). This CDR3 spans 13 amino acids. CDR3 amino acids: CASSLGGGYGYTF. The CDR3 DNA is TGTGCCAGCAGTTTAGGGGGAGGCTATGGCTACACCTTC.

The chain is built from TRBV30 and TRBJ1-5; D unclear. The CDR3 is 14 residues long. The V end lost 2 bases, the J end lost 7 bases, and 15 bases lay between the germline ends. Germline V gives CDR1 GTSNPN, CDR2 SVGIG (reference sequence). The DNA for the CDR3 is TGTGCCTGGAGTCCCTTCGCATCGGGGCAGCCCCAGCATTTT. Its protein is CAWSPFASGQPQHF.

This chain links TRBV4-2 with TRBJ2-1, with 7 nucleotides matching TRBD2. The germline gives CDR1 LGHNA, CDR2 YNFKEQ. CDR3 size: 15 residues. V gave up 4 bases and J gave up 3 bases; unmatched junction bases: 6. The CDR3 sequence is CASSPRLAVYNEQFF. DNA of the CDR3: TGTGCCAGCAGCCCCCGACTAGCTGTCTACAATGAGCAGTTCTTC.